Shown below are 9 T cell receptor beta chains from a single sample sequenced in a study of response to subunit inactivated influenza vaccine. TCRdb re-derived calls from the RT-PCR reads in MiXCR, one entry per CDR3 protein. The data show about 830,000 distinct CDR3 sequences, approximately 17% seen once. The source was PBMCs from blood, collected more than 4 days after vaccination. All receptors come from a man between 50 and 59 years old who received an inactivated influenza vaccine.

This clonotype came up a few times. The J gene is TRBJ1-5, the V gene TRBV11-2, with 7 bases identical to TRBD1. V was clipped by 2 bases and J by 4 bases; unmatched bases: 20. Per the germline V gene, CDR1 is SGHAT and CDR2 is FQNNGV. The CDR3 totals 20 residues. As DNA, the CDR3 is TGTGCCAGCAGCTTAAGTCCGACAGGGTGGGGGCGTAGGGGAAATCAGCCCCAGCATTTT. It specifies CASSLSPTGWGRRGNQPQHF.

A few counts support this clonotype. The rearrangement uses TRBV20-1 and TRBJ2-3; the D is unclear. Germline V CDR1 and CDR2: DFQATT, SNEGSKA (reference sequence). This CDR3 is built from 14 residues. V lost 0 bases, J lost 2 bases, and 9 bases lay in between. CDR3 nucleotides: TGCAGTGCTAGAGAGCACGGATACACAGATACGCAGTATTTT. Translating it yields CSAREHGYTDTQYF.

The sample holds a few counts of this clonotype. CDR3 loop: CASRRLGLPTDTQYF. The CDR3 DNA is TGTGCCAGCAGAAGACTAGGACTACCCACAGATACGCAGTATTTT. The chain combines TRBV11-2 with TRBJ2-3; a weak D match, TRBD2 (6 bases). Trimming left V 6 bases short and J 2 bases short, with 15 bases between. This CDR3 spans 15 amino acids. Looked up from germline, CDR1 is SGHAT and CDR2 is FQNNGV. The variable domain in full, with the rest retrieved from reference TRBV11-2 and TRBJ2-3, is EAGVAQSPRYKIIEKRQSVAFWCNPISGHATLYWYQQILGQGPKLLIQFQNNGVVDDSQLPKDRFSAERLKGVDSTLKIQPAKLEDSAVYLCASRRLGLPTDTQYFGPGTRLTVL.

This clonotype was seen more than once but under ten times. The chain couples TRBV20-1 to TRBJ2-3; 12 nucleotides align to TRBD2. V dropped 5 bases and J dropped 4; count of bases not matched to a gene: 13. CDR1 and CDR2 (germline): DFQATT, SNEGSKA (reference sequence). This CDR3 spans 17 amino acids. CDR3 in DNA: TGCAGTGCTGGCCGACTAGCGGGAGTGTGGTCGGCAGATACGCAGTATTTT. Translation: CSAGRLAGVWSADTQYF.

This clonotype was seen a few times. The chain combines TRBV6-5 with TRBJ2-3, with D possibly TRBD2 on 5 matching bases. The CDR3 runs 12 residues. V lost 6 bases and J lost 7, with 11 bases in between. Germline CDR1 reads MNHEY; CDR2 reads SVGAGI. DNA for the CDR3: TGTGCCAGCAGCCTAGCCGGGTATACGCAGTATTTT. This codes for CASSLAGYTQYF.

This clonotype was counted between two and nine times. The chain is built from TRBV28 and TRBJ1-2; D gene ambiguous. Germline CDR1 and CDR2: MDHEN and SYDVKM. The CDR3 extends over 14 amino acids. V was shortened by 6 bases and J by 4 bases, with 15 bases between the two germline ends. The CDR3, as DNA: TGTGCCAGCAGCCATCAAACAGTTATCTATGGCTACACCTTC. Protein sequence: CASSHQTVIYGYTF.

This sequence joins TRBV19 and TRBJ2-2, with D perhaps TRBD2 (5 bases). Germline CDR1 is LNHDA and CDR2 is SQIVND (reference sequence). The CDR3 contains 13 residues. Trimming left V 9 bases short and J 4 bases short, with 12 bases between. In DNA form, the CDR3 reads TGTGCCAGCTTTAGCGCGTTCACCGGGGAGCTGTTTTTT. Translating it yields CASFSAFTGELFF.

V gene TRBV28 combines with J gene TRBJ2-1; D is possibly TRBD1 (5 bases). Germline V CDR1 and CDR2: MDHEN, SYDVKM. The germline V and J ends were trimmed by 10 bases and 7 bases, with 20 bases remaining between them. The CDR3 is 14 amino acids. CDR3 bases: TGTGCCACCTTTTTGGGGCAGGGTAAAAATGAGCAGTTCTTC. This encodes CATFLGQGKNEQFF.

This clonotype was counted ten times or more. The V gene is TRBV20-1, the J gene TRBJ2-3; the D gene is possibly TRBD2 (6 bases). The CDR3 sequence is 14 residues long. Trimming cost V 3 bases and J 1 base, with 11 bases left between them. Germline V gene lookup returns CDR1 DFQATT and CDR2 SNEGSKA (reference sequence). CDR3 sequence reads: CSASLARRTDTQYF. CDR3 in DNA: TGCAGTGCTAGTCTAGCGAGGCGCACAGATACGCAGTATTTT.